The 27 T cell receptor beta chains listed next were all sequenced from one sample in a study of T cell responses to AZD1222 COVID-19 vaccine. Sequenced by immunoSEQ multiplex PCR; TCRdb stores in-frame clones only, minus some. The table shows 63,000 or so clones, with around 86% occurring only once. Sequencing was performed on peripheral blood, taken on day 0 of AZD1222 vaccination. Source of these receptors: an adult in good health.

The rearrangement joins TRBV19 to TRBJ1-4; D is perhaps TRBD1 (6 bases). Trimming stripped 7 bases from V and 7 bases from J, with 19 bases between. In germline, CDR1 is LNHDA, CDR2 SQIVND (reference sequence). This CDR3 contains 15 residues. CDR3 sequence (DNA): TGTGCCAGTACCCGGCCCTGGACAGCCACTGAAAAACTGTTTTTT. Translation: CASTRPWTATEKLFF. Looking up the rest from reference TRBV19 and TRBJ1-4 gives the full variable domain: DGGITQSPKYLFRKEGQNVTLSCEQNLNHDAMYWYRQDPGQGLRLIYYSQIVNDFQKGDIAEGYSVSREKKESFPLTVTSAQKNPTAFYLCASTRPWTATEKLFFGSGTQLSVL.

V is TRBV7-3 and J is TRBJ2-3; a possible D gene is TRBD2 (5 bases). Germline V CDR1 and CDR2: SGHTA, FQGTGA. The CDR3 spans 13 residues. V was pared by 5 bases and J by 6 bases, with 12 bases between. CDR3 sequence (DNA): TGTGCCAGCAGCCAACCCCCGGGGGATACGCAGTATTTT. It yields the protein CASSQPPGDTQYF.

The V and J genes are TRBV5-1 and TRBJ1-2, with D possibly matching TRBD1 (6 bases). Deletions cut 4 bases from V and 4 bases from J, with 11 bases between. There are 13 residues in the CDR3. The V gene's germline CDR1 is SGHRS and CDR2 YFSETQ. The CDR3 sequence: CASSGAGAYGYTF. CDR3 DNA sequence: TGCGCCAGCAGCGGGGCAGGGGCCTATGGCTACACCTTC.

J is TRBJ1-2 and V is TRBV27; possible D gene TRBD1, 6 bases. This CDR3 has 13 residues. The V and J ends lost 6 bases and 3 bases respectively, with 11 bases between them. CDR1 is MNHEY and CDR2 is SMNVEV in the germline V gene (reference sequence). The CDR3 DNA reads TGTGCCAGCAGCCCGACAGGCGACTATGGCTACACCTTC. Its protein is CASSPTGDYGYTF.

The chain is built from TRBV19 and TRBJ1-2; possible D gene TRBD1, 5 bases. Germline V CDR1 and CDR2: LNHDA, SQIVND (reference sequence). V was pared by 6 bases and J by 8 bases, with 19 bases between. CDR3 size: 14 residues. CDR3 DNA: TGTGCCAGTAGGACAGCGGACTACTTGCGCGGCTACACCTTC. The encoded protein is CASRTADYLRGYTF.

The chain is built from TRBV9 and TRBJ1-2; unclear D gene. This CDR3 is built from 14 residues. Germline V lookup: CDR1 SGDLS, CDR2 YYNGEE. The V end lost 0 bases, the J end lost 7 bases, and 13 bases lay between the germline ends. Here the CDR3 DNA reads TGTGCCAGCAGCGTAGGACTGGGGTTGTCTGGCTACACCTTC. Protein sequence: CASSVGLGLSGYTF.

The J gene is TRBJ1-2, the V gene TRBV19, with D maybe TRBD1 (5 bases). CDR1 and CDR2 from the germline V gene are LNHDA and SQIVND (reference sequence). CDR3 length equals 12 residues. With 5 bases removed from V and 5 bases from J, the gap between germline ends came to 9 bases. In DNA form, the CDR3 reads TGTGCCAGTAGTGACAGTCTTTATGGCTACACCTTC. Its protein is CASSDSLYGYTF. The full variable domain, its missing parts supplied by reference TRBV19 and TRBJ1-2, is DGGITQSPKYLFRKEGQNVTLSCEQNLNHDAMYWYRQDPGQGLRLIYYSQIVNDFQKGDIAEGYSVSREKKESFPLTVTSAQKNPTAFYLCASSDSLYGYTFGSGTRLTVV.

The CDR3: CASRPGTSQGAPQHF. The CDR3 bases are TGCGCCAGCAGGCCCGGGACATCCCAAGGAGCGCCCCAGCATTTT. The V and J genes are TRBV4-1 and TRBJ1-5; D might be TRBD1 (6 bases). CDR1 and CDR2 (germline): MGHRA, YSYEKL. The CDR3 is 15 residues long. The V end was cut by 6 bases, the J end by 9 bases, with 21 bases between.

The chain couples TRBV19 to TRBJ1-6, with 8 bases fitting TRBD1. J lost 7 bases, V lost 5 bases, and 10 bases had no gene match. The CDR3 totals 16 residues. Germline lookup yields CDR1 LNHDA and CDR2 SQIVND (reference sequence). CDR3 coding DNA: TGTGCCAGTAGTCCACCCCAGGGGGCACAAAATTCACCCCTCCACTTT. Its translation is CASSPPQGAQNSPLHF.

The rearrangement links TRBV9 to TRBJ1-1; weak D call: TRBD1 (5 bases). V lost 1 base, J lost 5 bases, and 18 bases lay in between. This CDR3 has 16 residues. The germline CDR1 and CDR2 sequences are SGDLS and YYNGEE. CDR3 sequence (DNA): TGTGCCAGCAGCGTATCCGACCAATTACGGGGGACTGAAGCTTTCTTT. It is translated as CASSVSDQLRGTEAFF.

The chain combines TRBV27 with TRBJ1-1; D gene uncertain. Germline V lookup: CDR1 MNHEY, CDR2 SMNVEV (reference sequence). Trimming pared 7 bases from V and 1 base from J, leaving 10 bases between. This CDR3 has 13 residues. CDR3 sequence reads: CASIGNQNTEAFF. The DNA for the CDR3 is TGTGCCAGCATTGGGAACCAGAACACTGAAGCTTTCTTT.

The rearrangement uses TRBV6-6 and TRBJ1-1; D remains ambiguous. Germline CDR1 and CDR2: MNHNY and SVGAGI (reference sequence). V dropped 5 bases and J dropped 7 bases, with 26 bases sitting between them. The length of the CDR3 is 17 residues. The CDR3 bases are TGTGCCAGCAGTCGGGGTCTGTACAGAGCCCGAACAAATGAAGCTTTCTTT. Amino acids: CASSRGLYRARTNEAFF.

CDR3 sequence (DNA): TGTGCCAGCAGTTCCAGCTTTCTTACGGGGAGCTACGAGCAGTACTTC. It is translated as CASSSSFLTGSYEQYF. The genes are TRBV27 and TRBJ2-7, with D perhaps matching TRBD2 (5 bases). Germline V gene sequence: CDR1 MNHEY, CDR2 SMNVEV (reference sequence). V dropped 4 bases and J dropped 3 bases, with 19 bases sitting between them. CDR3 length: 16 residues.

This sequence joins TRBV5-4 and TRBJ1-1, with no clear D. This CDR3 contains 15 residues. V was clipped by 4 bases and J by 4 bases, with 17 bases between them. CDR1 is SGHNT and CDR2 is YYREEE in the germline V gene (reference sequence). The CDR3 DNA is TGTGCCAGCAGCCGTCGGTCCCCTCCCGGCACTGAAGCTTTCTTT. This translates into CASSRRSPPGTEAFF.

This clone came up once. The chain recombines TRBV10-3 with TRBJ2-3; no reliable D call. The V gene lost 3 bases and the J gene lost 0 bases, with 13 bases spanning the gap. The CDR3 is made up of 16 amino acids. Germline V gene lookup returns CDR1 ENHRY and CDR2 SYGVKD. The CDR3 DNA sequence: TGTGCCATCAGTGACCAGCGCATTGCTAGCACAGATACGCAGTATTTT. Encoded protein: CAISDQRIASTDTQYF.

The chain links TRBV23-1 to TRBJ1-5; D unresolved. TRBV23-1 is an ORF, with its function uncertain. The length of the CDR3 is 14 residues. Trimming cost V 4 bases and J 5 bases, with 12 bases left between them. The CDR3, as DNA: TGCGCCAGCAGTCGAGGGTCTGGGGATCAGCCCCAGCATTTT. This sequence encodes CASSRGSGDQPQHF.

The rearrangement uses TRBV28 and TRBJ1-4; D is unclear. V was clipped by 3 bases and J by 8 bases, with 7 bases between them. The length of the CDR3 is 12 residues. CDR1 and CDR2 (germline): MDHEN, SYDVKM. The CDR3, as DNA: TGTGCCAGCAGTTTGATATGGGAAAAACTGTTTTTT. Translated, it gives CASSLIWEKLFF. Variable domain in full (rest from reference TRBV28 and TRBJ1-4): DVKVTQSSRYLVKRTGEKVFLECVQDMDHENMFWYRQDPGLGLRLIYFSYDVKMKEKGDIPEGYSVSREKKERFSLILESASTNQTSMYLCASSLIWEKLFFGSGTQLSVL.

The rearrangement uses TRBV19 and TRBJ2-5; 8 bases fit TRBD2. In germline, CDR1 is LNHDA, CDR2 SQIVND (reference sequence). The ends lost 7 bases at V and 2 bases at J; junction bases unmatched: 9. The CDR3 runs to 15 residues. The CDR3 sequence is CASTSGLGYQETQYF. The DNA for the CDR3 is TGTGCCAGTACCTCGGGACTAGGATATCAAGAGACCCAGTACTTC.

The chain has TRBV5-4 and TRBJ1-3; D remains ambiguous. The germline V gene encodes CDR1 SGHNT and CDR2 YYREEE (reference sequence). CDR3 length: 14 residues. V was pared by 0 bases and J by 4 bases, with 8 bases between. CDR3 coding DNA: TGTGCCAGCAGCTTGGGTCGGGAGGGAAACACCATATATTTT. It codes for CASSLGREGNTIYF.

This chain uses TRBV6-1 with TRBJ1-1, with TRBD1 as a possible D gene (5 bases). Germline V gives CDR1 MNHNS, CDR2 SASEGT. The CDR3 spans 15 residues. The ends were cut back, 3 bases at V and 4 bases at J, with 15 bases in the middle. This chain's CDR3 is CASSERGARGTEAFF. The CDR3 bases are TGTGCCAGCAGTGAGCGAGGGGCCCGGGGCACTGAAGCTTTCTTT.

The chain combines TRBV19 with TRBJ1-5; TRBD1 might be the D (6 bases). CDR3 length equals 15 residues. V gave up 7 bases and J gave up 2 bases, with 15 bases separating them. Germline lookup yields CDR1 LNHDA and CDR2 SQIVND (reference sequence). In nucleotides, the CDR3 is TGTGCCAGTATGACAACGGGGGGCGGCAATCAGCCCCAGCATTTT. The encoded protein is CASMTTGGGNQPQHF.

The chain uses TRBV20-1 and TRBJ2-5, with TRBD1 identical over 10 bases. The CDR3 is 15 residues long. Germline CDR1 and CDR2: DFQATT and SNEGSKA (reference sequence). The V segment lost 3 bases and the J segment 5 bases; nucleotides outside the gene matches: 9. CDR3 DNA sequence: TGCAGTGCTAGTCCTGACAGGGGGCTCCGGGAGACCCAGTACTTC. Residues: CSASPDRGLRETQYF.

V gene TRBV10-3 combines with J gene TRBJ2-1, with D possibly being TRBD1 (5 bases). Between the trimmed V and J ends, which lost 6 bases and 10 bases, there was a span of 16 bases. Germline loops: CDR1 ENHRY, CDR2 SYGVKD. The CDR3 consists of 13 residues. CDR3 amino acids: CAISPKGVLEQFF. Written as DNA, the CDR3 is TGTGCCATCAGCCCGAAAGGGGTTCTAGAGCAGTTCTTC.

The gene calls are TRBV19 and TRBJ1-2, with D tentatively TRBD1 (6 bases). The germline V and J ends were trimmed by 4 bases and 8 bases, with 11 bases remaining between them. This CDR3 contains 12 residues. Germline assignment: CDR1 LNHDA and CDR2 SQIVND (reference sequence). CDR3 in DNA: TGTGCCAGTAGTACCCCGGGGGCCGGCTACACCTTC. Its protein is CASSTPGAGYTF.

The chain combines TRBV30 with TRBJ1-2, with D maybe TRBD1 (6 bases). Trimming removed 1 base at V and 2 bases at J, with 11 bases between. CDR1 and CDR2 from the germline V gene are GTSNPN and SVGIG (reference sequence). The CDR3 runs 14 residues. The CDR3 DNA follows: TGTGCCTGGAGTGCCGGGACATGGAACTATGGCTACACCTTC. It specifies CAWSAGTWNYGYTF.

The CDR3 sequence is CASISALAGGYNEQFF. The CDR3 region has the DNA TGTGCCAGCATTTCTGCCTTAGCGGGGGGATACAATGAGCAGTTCTTC. The rearrangement uses TRBV27 and TRBJ2-1; 10 bases fit TRBD2. The V gene's germline CDR1 is MNHEY and CDR2 SMNVEV (reference sequence). The length of the CDR3 is 16 residues. Unmatched junction bases numbered 10, after V lost 7 bases and J lost 4 bases.

The J gene is TRBJ1-1, the V gene TRBV3-1 (or the pseudogene TRBV3-2), with TRBD1 as a possible D gene (6 bases). V lost 3 bases, J lost 9 bases, and 23 bases lay in between. Germline V gene data show CDR1 as LGHDT and CDR2 as YNNKEL (reference sequence). The CDR3 is made up of 16 amino acids. The CDR3 nucleotides are TGTGCCAGCAGCCAGCGGATGCTGGGCGAGGGGGAACAAGCTTTCTTT. Translation gives CASSQRMLGEGEQAFF.